This T cell receptor (beta chain) is from a study of T cell repertoires in aging, cancer and after chemotherapy (dated by TCRdb to about 2019). In the study overall: The donors fell into six age groups ranging from 30 or younger to 70 or older, and each group had at least three individuals. Approximately 10 million TCR reads were contained in the full dataset. Control TCR repertoires from healthy donors were recorded over several months to years, and clear clonal overlap was observed across re-sampling. The cohort comprised 218 cancer patients, 94 with hematological and 124 with solid cancers, plus 95 healthy donors as a reference group. The study profiled peripheral blood TCR beta repertoires from healthy donors and cancer patients to examine immunoaging and T cell reconstitution after chemotherapy. The research as a whole found: An increase in median generation probability over the chemotherapy interval was observed in both cancer cohorts, suggesting that the repertoire was reconstituted through rebound thymic output. It was noted by the authors that conclusions about immunological memory after chemotherapy cannot be drawn from the repertoire data. Declining TCR diversity with age in healthy donors was mainly explained by loss of richness; in cancer patients, loss of evenness also contributed. Compared with age-matched healthy donors, untreated patients with hematological or solid cancers had significantly lower TCR diversity and higher clonality in blood.

TCR beta rearrangements were amplified from genomic DNA extracted from peripheral blood rather than from sorted cells or RNA. Rearranged TRB sequences spanning V, D and J segments were amplified in a multiplex touch-down PCR with a mixed TRB-A/B primer pool. Illumina adapters and sample indices were attached to the amplicons in two consecutive PCR reactions using Phusion HS II polymerase. Amplicons were gel-purified using the NucleoSpin Gel and PCR Clean-up kit and were subsequently checked with Qubit and an Agilent 2100 Bioanalyzer. The libraries were sequenced on an Illumina MiSeq with 600-cycle, single-indexed, paired-end runs. From the authors' description of their analysis: MiXCR versions 2.12 and 3.0.5 were used to process TRB sequences. Each unique CDR3 nucleotide sequence counted as one clone, and only productive sequences with at least two reads were retained. Shannon diversity, evenness, clonality (one minus evenness), and alpha-parameterized diversity profiles from alpha 0 to 5 were included as repertoire metrics. The IGoR algorithm was used to calculate generation probabilities for clones in the paired samples taken before and after chemotherapy. TCRdb reanalyzed the raw reads on its own, using fastp at Q25 for trimming and MiXCR for clone calling, and kept in-frame beta chains. Duplicate CDR3 protein sequences are folded into a single record with the most common DNA and genes. The V and J calls follow TCRdb's processing rather than the paper's. Within this sample are several thousand distinct CDR3 sequences, with about 34% of them counted one time only. The ten largest clones represent about half of the sample.

This clonotype was seen only a few times. The antigen it binds to is not known. Qualities for individual bases were not recorded, and no much larger clone is one base off. The CDR3 numbers 15 residues from cysteine through phenylalanine. The read is trimmed to its CDR3 DNA, 45 bases read in frame from base 1. In the germline V gene, CDR1 corresponds to KGHSH and CDR2 to LQKENI. The germline ends are 17 bases apart after V is trimmed by 3 bases and J by 6 bases. The sequencing sample was made of blood. Recombination joined TRBV18 with TRBJ1-2, and possibly TRBD1, on 6 matching bases. This receptor was obtained from a human donor in good health. The CDR3 protein: CASSPLRDTANGYTF. The sequence in DNA is TGTGCCAGCTCACCCCTACGGGACACCGCCAATGGCTACACCTTC.